The 19 T cell receptor beta chains in this list originate from one sample, sequenced in a study of memory CD4+ T cells and cytomegalovirus serostatus. Assay: immunoSEQ multiplex PCR; the TCRdb copy retains only in-frame clones and omits some. The sample carries 85,000 to 100,000 clones, about four fifths recorded once. The sort gate was single viable CD3+CD4+CD8-CD45RO+ cells for memory CD4+ T cells. Material for sequencing was memory CD4+ T cells from blood. These receptors all come from an adult in good health and CMV-seropositive.

The chain joins TRBV27 to TRBJ2-1, with D possibly TRBD2 on 6 matching bases. Germline V gene data show CDR1 as MNHEY and CDR2 as SMNVEV (reference sequence). The CDR3 has 14 amino acids. V lost 2 bases and J lost 3, with 8 bases in between. This CDR3 is CASSLNGGYNEQFF. The DNA for the CDR3 is TGTGCCAGCAGTTTAAACGGGGGCTACAATGAGCAGTTCTTC.

There are a few counts of this clone. A read error may produce the germline difference seen at one junction end. The CDR3 reads CASSDPGQSPSDF. CDR3 nucleotide sequence: TGTGCCAGCTCAGATCCGGGACAGTCCCCCTCAGACTTC. This chain links TRBV18 with TRBJ1-2; 7 bases line up with TRBD1. Germline loops: CDR1 KGHSH, CDR2 LQKENI. The CDR3 extends over 13 amino acids.

The genes are TRBV7-9 and TRBJ1-3, with 9 bases lining up with TRBD1. The germline gives CDR1 SEHNR, CDR2 FQNEAQ (reference sequence). The CDR3 sequence is 15 residues long. V lost 6 bases, J lost 5 bases, and 8 bases stayed unmatched. The CDR3 nucleotides are TGTGCCAGCAGGACCACAGGGGGCCCCAGAAACACCATATATTTT. Translation gives CASRTTGGPRNTIYF. Full variable domain (missing parts from reference TRBV7-9 and TRBJ1-3): DTGVSQNPRHKITKRGQNVTFRCDPISEHNRLYWYRQTLGQGPEFLTYFQNEAQLEKSRLLSDRFSAERPKGSFSTLEIQRTEQGDSAMYLCASRTTGGPRNTIYFGEGSWLTVV.

This clone was seen a few times. This rearrangement joins TRBV5-8 to TRBJ2-3; D not resolved. Germline assignment: CDR1 SGHTS and CDR2 YDEGEE. The CDR3 length is 12 residues. V lost 0 bases, J lost 7 bases, and 6 bases lay in between. CDR3 protein: CASSLDRNTQYF. CDR3 DNA: TGTGCCAGCAGCTTGGACCGGAATACGCAGTATTTT. Variable domain in full (rest from reference TRBV5-8 and TRBJ2-3): EAGVTQSPTHLIKTRGQQATLRCSPISGHTSVYWYQQALGLGLQFLLWYDEGEERNRGNFPPRFSGRQFPNYSSELNVNALELEDSALYLCASSLDRNTQYFGPGTRLTVL.

The CDR3 region is CASSFSAGLMNTEAFF. The CDR3 nucleotides are TGTGCCAGCAGTTTTTCCGCAGGGCTCATGAACACTGAAGCTTTCTTT. The rearrangement joins TRBV28 to TRBJ1-1, with D maybe TRBD1 (5 bases). The V gene lost 3 bases and the J gene lost 0 bases, with 14 bases spanning the gap. Germline V gives CDR1 MDHEN, CDR2 SYDVKM. This CDR3 spans 16 amino acids. The full variable domain, its missing parts supplied by reference TRBV28 and TRBJ1-1, is DVKVTQSSRYLVKRTGEKVFLECVQDMDHENMFWYRQDPGLGLRLIYFSYDVKMKEKGDIPEGYSVSREKKERFSLILESASTNQTSMYLCASSFSAGLMNTEAFFGQGTRLTVV.

This rearrangement joins TRBV5-1 to TRBJ2-5, with D uncertain. This CDR3 is built from 12 residues. Trimming took 0 bases from V and 5 from J, leaving 5 bases between them. CDR1 and CDR2 (germline): SGHRS, YFSETQ. CDR3 DNA: TGCGCCAGCAGCTTGGTAGGGGAGACCCAGTACTTC. Translation gives CASSLVGETQYF.

The chain employs TRBV7-6 and TRBJ1-3; the D is unclear. Trimming took 1 base from V and 0 from J, leaving 10 bases between them. There are 16 residues in the CDR3. In germline, CDR1 is SGHVS, CDR2 FNYEAQ. As DNA, the CDR3 is TGTGCCAGCAGCTTAGGGCCCACCAACTCTGGAAACACCATATATTTT. Translation gives CASSLGPTNSGNTIYF.

The gene calls are TRBV27 and TRBJ1-5; D may be TRBD1 (6 bases). CDR1 MNHEY and CDR2 SMNVEV come from the germline V gene (reference sequence). CDR3 length: 14 amino acids. Trimming took off 6 bases at V and 2 bases at J, with 11 bases between the two ends. The CDR3 is CASRSGTRNQPQHF. CDR3 DNA: TGTGCCAGCAGGTCCGGGACACGCAATCAGCCCCAGCATTTT.

V gene TRBV9 combines with J gene TRBJ2-1; tentative D call: TRBD1 (6 bases). The V end was cut by 6 bases, the J end by 2 bases, with 15 bases between. CDR1 SGDLS and CDR2 YYNGEE come from the germline V gene. The CDR3 covers 15 residues. CDR3 region: CASIRWGPPYNEQFF. CDR3 nucleotides: TGTGCCAGCATTCGGTGGGGGCCCCCCTACAATGAGCAGTTCTTC.

The chain recombines TRBV15 with TRBJ1-4, with D possibly matching TRBD1 (6 bases). V shed 3 bases and J shed 2 bases, with 19 bases lying between them. Per germline, CDR1 LNHNV and CDR2 YYDKDF (reference sequence). The CDR3 sequence is 18 residues long. The chain's CDR3 is CATSRLPVGGATNEKLFF. CDR3 coding DNA: TGTGCCACCAGCAGGCTCCCGGTGGGGGGCGCGACTAATGAAAAACTGTTTTTT.

The chain combines TRBV6-6 with TRBJ2-2; possibly TRBD2 for D (6 bases). Trimming took 3 bases from V and 1 from J, leaving 12 bases between them. CDR1 MNHNY and CDR2 SVGAGI come from the germline V gene (reference sequence). The CDR3 runs 16 residues. DNA for the CDR3: TGTGCCAGCAGTTATCCGACTAGGGGGAACACCGGGGAGCTGTTTTTT. Amino acid sequence: CASSYPTRGNTGELFF.

The rearrangement joins TRBV10-3 to TRBJ1-5, with D perhaps TRBD1 (6 bases). CDR3 size: 13 residues. Trimming left V 11 bases short and J 4 bases short, with 15 bases between. Looked up from germline, CDR1 is ENHRY and CDR2 is SYGVKD. CDR3 loop: CASRAGENQPQHF. In DNA form, the CDR3 reads TGTGCCTCGCGGGCAGGGGAGAATCAGCCCCAGCATTTT.

This sequence joins TRBV7-8 and TRBJ1-2, with D unresolved. CDR1 and CDR2 from the germline V gene are SGHVS and FQNEAQ. This CDR3 is built from 14 residues. The V end lost 4 bases, the J end lost 4 bases, and 13 bases lay between the germline ends. CDR3 sequence reads: CASSSPGALYGYTF. In nucleotides, the CDR3 is TGTGCCAGCAGCTCCCCCGGCGCCCTCTATGGCTACACCTTC.

This clone appeared a single time. V is TRBV7-9 and J is TRBJ1-2; 7 positions match TRBD1. This CDR3 has 15 residues. Germline loops: CDR1 SEHNR, CDR2 FQNEAQ (reference sequence). The ends lost 5 bases at V and 2 bases at J; junction bases unmatched: 8. CDR3 sequence reads: CASSLRGRENYGYTF. The CDR3 nucleotides read TGTGCCAGCAGCCTGAGGGGGCGCGAGAACTATGGCTACACCTTC. Complete variable domain (other parts from reference TRBV7-9 and TRBJ1-2): DTGVSQNPRHKITKRGQNVTFRCDPISEHNRLYWYRQTLGQGPEFLTYFQNEAQLEKSRLLSDRFSAERPKGSFSTLEIQRTEQGDSAMYLCASSLRGRENYGYTFGSGTRLTVV.

The chain couples TRBV5-6 to TRBJ2-1; D unclear. This CDR3 contains 15 residues. V was shortened by 3 bases and J by 4 bases, with 14 bases between the two germline ends. Germline V gene data show CDR1 as SGHDT and CDR2 as YYEEEE. CDR3 coding DNA: TGTGCCAGCAGCTCCTCAATGCGGACGTACAATGAGCAGTTCTTC. Its protein is CASSSSMRTYNEQFF.

The chain has TRBV19 and TRBJ2-1, with TRBD1 matching over 7 bases. The V gene's germline CDR1 is LNHDA and CDR2 SQIVND (reference sequence). The CDR3 spans 13 residues. The trim removed 6 bases at V and 6 bases at J, leaving 5 bases unmatched. The CDR3 coding sequence is TGTGCCAGTAGACCGGGACAGTTCAATGAGCAGTTCTTC. It specifies CASRPGQFNEQFF. The whole variable domain, filled in from reference TRBV19 and TRBJ2-1, reads DGGITQSPKYLFRKEGQNVTLSCEQNLNHDAMYWYRQDPGQGLRLIYYSQIVNDFQKGDIAEGYSVSREKKESFPLTVTSAQKNPTAFYLCASRPGQFNEQFFGPGTRLTVL.

V gene TRBV7-9 combines with J gene TRBJ1-1; unclear D gene. The CDR3 is made up of 12 amino acids. V gave up 6 bases and J gave up 9 bases, with 14 bases separating them. The germline V gene encodes CDR1 SEHNR and CDR2 FQNEAQ (reference sequence). The CDR3 protein is CASSLRAAKAFF. The CDR3 bases are TGTGCCAGCAGTTTAAGGGCGGCCAAAGCTTTCTTT.

V usage is TRBV5-1 and J usage is TRBJ1-1; D is uncertain. V gave up 3 bases and J gave up 2 bases, with 17 bases separating them. This CDR3 is 16 amino acids long. CDR1 SGHRS and CDR2 YFSETQ come from the germline V gene. CDR3 sequence (DNA): TGCGCCAGCAGCTCCGGGTGGGGATCCACTAACACTGAAGCTTTCTTT. This translates into CASSSGWGSTNTEAFF. The full variable domain, in which reference TRBV5-1 and TRBJ1-1 provide the parts outside the CDR3, is KAGVTQTPRYLIKTRGQQVTLSCSPISGHRSVSWYQQTPGQGLQFLFEYFSETQRNKGNFPGRFSGRQFSNSRSEMNVSTLELGDSALYLCASSSGWGSTNTEAFFGQGTRLTVV.

J is TRBJ1-5 and V is TRBV19, with D unresolved. Germline values: CDR1 LNHDA, CDR2 SQIVND (reference sequence). Between the trimmed V and J ends, which lost 0 bases and 1 base, there was a span of 13 bases. This CDR3 comprises 17 residues. CDR3 residues: CASSIDLRLRSNQPQHF. For the CDR3, the DNA is TGTGCCAGTAGTATAGATCTTCGGCTCCGAAGCAATCAGCCCCAGCATTTT.